The sequence of this T cell receptor beta chain was determined in a study of blood T cell repertoires in COVID-19. Study at large: Sources were T cells, B-cell-depleted T cells, or PBMCs; the material itself was cDNA or gDNA.

Recruited during active infection, patients (from Seattle) were subsequently followed longitudinally. J gave up 13 bases and V 4 bases, and 3 bases lay outside the gene matches. CDR1 and CDR2 (germline): LNHDA, SQIVND (reference sequence). The CDR3 is 12 residues long. In the authors' methods: Researchers report that nucleated cell counts were estimated from reference gene primer amplification. Sequencing used immunoSEQ multiplex PCR; TCRdb keeps in-frame clones, though not all of them. The V and J calls and clone size were taken over from that table, and D and trimming were inferred from the DNA. Here the sample spans some 300,000 clones, 90% being singletons.

The TCR originated in a woman aged 40 to 50 with COVID-19, enrolled during active disease. The rearrangement joins TRBV19 to TRBJ1-6, with TRBD1 identical over 8 bases. What was sequenced was peripheral blood. CDR3 loop: CASSTRQGPLHF. The CDR3 DNA is TGTGCCAGTAGTACGCGACAGGGGCCCCTCCACTTT. Full variable domain (outside the CDR3, taken from reference TRBV19 and TRBJ1-6): DGGITQSPKYLFRKEGQNVTLSCEQNLNHDAMYWYRQDPGQGLRLIYYSQIVNDFQKGDIAEGYSVSREKKESFPLTVTSAQKNPTAFYLCASSTRQGPLHFGNGTRLTVT.